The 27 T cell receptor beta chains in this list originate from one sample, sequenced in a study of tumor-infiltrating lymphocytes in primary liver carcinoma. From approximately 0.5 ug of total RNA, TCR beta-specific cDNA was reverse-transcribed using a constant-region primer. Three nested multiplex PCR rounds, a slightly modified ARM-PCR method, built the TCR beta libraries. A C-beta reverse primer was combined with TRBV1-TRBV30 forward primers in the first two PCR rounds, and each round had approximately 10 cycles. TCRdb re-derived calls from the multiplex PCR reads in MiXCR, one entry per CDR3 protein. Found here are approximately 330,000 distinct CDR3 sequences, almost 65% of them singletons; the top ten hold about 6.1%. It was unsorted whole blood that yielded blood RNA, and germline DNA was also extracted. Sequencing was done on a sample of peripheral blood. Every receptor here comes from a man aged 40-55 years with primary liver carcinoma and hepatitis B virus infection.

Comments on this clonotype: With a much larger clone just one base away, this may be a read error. CDR3 amino acids: CASSFSWRESGRNEQFF. CDR3 nucleotide sequence: TGTGCCAGCAGTTTTTCGTGGCGGGAGTCAGGAAGGAATGAGCAGTTCTTC. The chain combines TRBV12-3 or TRBV12-4 with TRBJ2-1; TRBD2 agrees at 7 bases. The CDR3 length is 17 residues. With 3 bases clipped from V and 7 bases from J, the junction kept 15 bases outside the gene matches.

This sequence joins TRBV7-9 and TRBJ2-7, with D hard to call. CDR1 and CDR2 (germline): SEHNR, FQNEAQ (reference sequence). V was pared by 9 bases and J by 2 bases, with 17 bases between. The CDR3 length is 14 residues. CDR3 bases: TGTGCCAGTGTCGACTGTCTTGGAGCCTACGAGCAGTACTTC. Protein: CASVDCLGAYEQYF.

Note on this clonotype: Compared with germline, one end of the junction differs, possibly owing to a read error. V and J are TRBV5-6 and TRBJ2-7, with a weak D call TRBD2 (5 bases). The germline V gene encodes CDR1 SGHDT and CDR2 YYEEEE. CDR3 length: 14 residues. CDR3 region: CASSLAESDYDQYF. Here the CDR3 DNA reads TGTGCCAGCAGCTTGGCGGAGTCAGACTACGACCAGTACTTC.

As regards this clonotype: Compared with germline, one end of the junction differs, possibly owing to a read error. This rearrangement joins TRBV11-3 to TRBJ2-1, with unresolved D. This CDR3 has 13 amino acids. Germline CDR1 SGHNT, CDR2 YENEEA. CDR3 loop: CVSSFGEEHEQFF. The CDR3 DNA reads TGTGTCAGCAGCTTCGGAGAGGAGCATGAGCAGTTCTTT.

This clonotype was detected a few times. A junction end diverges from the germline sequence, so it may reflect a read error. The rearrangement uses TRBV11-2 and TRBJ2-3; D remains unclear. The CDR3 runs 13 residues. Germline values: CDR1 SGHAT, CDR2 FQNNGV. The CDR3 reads CASSLDAADTQYF. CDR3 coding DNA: TGTGCCAGCAGCTTAGATGCCGCAGATACACAGTATTTT.

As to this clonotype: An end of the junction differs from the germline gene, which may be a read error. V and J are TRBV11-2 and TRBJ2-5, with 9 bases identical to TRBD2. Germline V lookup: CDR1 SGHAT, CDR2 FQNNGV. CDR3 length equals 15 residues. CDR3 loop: CATRYGTSPQETQYF. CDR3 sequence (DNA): TGTGCCACCAGATATGGGACTAGCCCTCAAGAGACTCAGTACTTC.

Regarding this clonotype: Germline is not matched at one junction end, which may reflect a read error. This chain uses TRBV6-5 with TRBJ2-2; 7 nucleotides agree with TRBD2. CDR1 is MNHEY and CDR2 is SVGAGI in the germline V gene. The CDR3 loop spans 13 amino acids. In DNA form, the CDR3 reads TGTGCCAGCAAGAAAGAGTATGGCGGGGGGCTGTTTTTT. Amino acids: CASKKEYGGGLFF.

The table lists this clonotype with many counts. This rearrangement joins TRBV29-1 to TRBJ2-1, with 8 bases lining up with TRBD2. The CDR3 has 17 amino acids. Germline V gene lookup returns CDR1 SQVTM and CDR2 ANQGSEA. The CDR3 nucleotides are TGCAGGGTAGAGCGGGAGAGGGTTGGGAGCTCCTACAATGAGCAGTTCTTC. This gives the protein CRVERERVGSSYNEQFF.

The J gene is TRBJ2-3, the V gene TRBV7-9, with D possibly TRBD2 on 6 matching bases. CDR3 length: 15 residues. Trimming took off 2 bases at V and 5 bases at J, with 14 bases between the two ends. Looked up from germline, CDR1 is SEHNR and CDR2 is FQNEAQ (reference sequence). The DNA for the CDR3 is TGTGCCAGCAGCTTATCCTGGGGGGAAGGAGATACGCAGTATTTT. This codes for CASSLSWGEGDTQYF.

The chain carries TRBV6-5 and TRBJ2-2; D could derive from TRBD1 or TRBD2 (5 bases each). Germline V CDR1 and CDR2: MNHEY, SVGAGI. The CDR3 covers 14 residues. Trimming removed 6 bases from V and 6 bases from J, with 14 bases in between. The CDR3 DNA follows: TGTGCCAGCAGGGGGGAGAGGCCTGCCGGGGAGCTGTTTTTT. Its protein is CASRGERPAGELFF.

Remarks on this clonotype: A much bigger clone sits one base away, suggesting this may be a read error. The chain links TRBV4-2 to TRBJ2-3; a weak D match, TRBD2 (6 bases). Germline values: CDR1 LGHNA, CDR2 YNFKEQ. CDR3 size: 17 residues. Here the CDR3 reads CASNQDPSSGGTDTQYF. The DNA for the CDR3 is TGTGCCAGCAACCAAGACCCCTCTTCGGGGGGCACAGATACGCAGTATTTT.

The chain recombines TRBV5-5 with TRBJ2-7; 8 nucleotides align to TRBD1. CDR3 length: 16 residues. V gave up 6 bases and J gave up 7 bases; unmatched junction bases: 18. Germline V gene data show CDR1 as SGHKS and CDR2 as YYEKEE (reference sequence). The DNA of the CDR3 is TGTGCCAGCAACCGGGCGTGGAGACAGGGGATTCGGGAGCAGTACTTC. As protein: CASNRAWRQGIREQYF.

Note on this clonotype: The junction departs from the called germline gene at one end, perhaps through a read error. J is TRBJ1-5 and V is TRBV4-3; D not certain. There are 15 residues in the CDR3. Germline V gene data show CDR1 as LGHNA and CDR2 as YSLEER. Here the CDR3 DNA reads TGCACCAGCAGCCGCGTACTTGACGGCGATCAGCCCCAGCATTTT. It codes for CTSSRVLDGDQPQHF.

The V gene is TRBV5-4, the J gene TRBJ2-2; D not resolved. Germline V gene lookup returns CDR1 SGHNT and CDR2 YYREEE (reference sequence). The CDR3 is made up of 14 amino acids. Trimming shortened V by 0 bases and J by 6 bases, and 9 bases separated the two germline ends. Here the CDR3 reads CASSLVGDSGELFF. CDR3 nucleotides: TGTGCCAGCAGCTTGGTTGGCGATTCCGGGGAGCTGTTTTTT. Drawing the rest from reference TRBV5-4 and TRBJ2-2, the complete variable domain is ETGVTQSPTHLIKTRGQQVTLRCSSQSGHNTVSWYQQALGQGPQFIFQYYREEENGRGNFPPRFSGLQFPNYSSELNVNALELDDSALYLCASSLVGDSGELFFGEGSRLTVL.

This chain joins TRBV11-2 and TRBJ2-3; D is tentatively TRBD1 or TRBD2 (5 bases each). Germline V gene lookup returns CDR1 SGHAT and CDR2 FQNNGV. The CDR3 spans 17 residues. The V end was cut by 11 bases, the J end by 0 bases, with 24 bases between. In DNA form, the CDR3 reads TGTGCCGTCAGCTTAGTCCCCGGGACGGTTAGCACAGATACGCAGTATTTT. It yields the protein CAVSLVPGTVSTDTQYF.

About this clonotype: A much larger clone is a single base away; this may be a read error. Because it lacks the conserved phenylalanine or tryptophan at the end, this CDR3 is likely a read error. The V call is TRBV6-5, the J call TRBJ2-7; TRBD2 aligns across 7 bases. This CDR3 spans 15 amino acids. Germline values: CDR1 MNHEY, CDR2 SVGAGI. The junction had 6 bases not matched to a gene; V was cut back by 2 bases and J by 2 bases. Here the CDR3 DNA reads TGTGCCAGCAGTTACACCAGCGGGAACCCCTACGAGCAGTACTCC. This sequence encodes CASSYTSGNPYEQYS.

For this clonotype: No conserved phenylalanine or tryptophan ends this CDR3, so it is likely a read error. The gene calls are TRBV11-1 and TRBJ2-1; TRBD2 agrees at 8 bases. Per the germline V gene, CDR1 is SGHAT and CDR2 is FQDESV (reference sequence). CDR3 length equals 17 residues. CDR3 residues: CTSSLVSSGLVDNEQFS. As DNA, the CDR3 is TGTACTAGCAGCTTAGTATCGTCGGGACTAGTGGACAATGAGCAGTTCTCC.

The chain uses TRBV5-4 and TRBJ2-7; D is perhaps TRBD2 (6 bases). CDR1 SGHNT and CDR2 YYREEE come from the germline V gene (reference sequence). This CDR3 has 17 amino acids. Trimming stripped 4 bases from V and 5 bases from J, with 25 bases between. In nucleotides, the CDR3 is TGTGCCAGCAGCACCGGAGCGCGGGGACTCGTTATCCACGAGCAGTACTTC. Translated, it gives CASSTGARGLVIHEQYF.

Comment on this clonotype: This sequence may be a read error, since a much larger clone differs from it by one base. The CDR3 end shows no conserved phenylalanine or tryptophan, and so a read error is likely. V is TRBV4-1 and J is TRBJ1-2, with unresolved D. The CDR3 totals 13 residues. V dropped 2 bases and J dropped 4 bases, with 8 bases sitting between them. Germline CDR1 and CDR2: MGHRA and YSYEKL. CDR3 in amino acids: CASSQRTAYGYTL. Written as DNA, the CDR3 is TGCGCCAGCAGCCAACGAACAGCCTATGGCTACACCCTC.

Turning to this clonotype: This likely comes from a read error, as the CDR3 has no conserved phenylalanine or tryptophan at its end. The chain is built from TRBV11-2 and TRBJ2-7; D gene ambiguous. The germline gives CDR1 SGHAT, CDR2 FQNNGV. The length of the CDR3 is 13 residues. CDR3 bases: TGTGCCTGCAGCTTTTGGGTTTCAGAGGAGCAGTACATC. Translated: CACSFWVSEEQYI.

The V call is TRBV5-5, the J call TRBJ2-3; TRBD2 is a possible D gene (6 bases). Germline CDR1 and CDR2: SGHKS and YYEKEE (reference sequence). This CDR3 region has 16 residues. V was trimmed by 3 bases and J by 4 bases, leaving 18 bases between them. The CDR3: CASSSTAGNGADTQYF. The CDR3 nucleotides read TGTGCCAGCAGCTCGACGGCGGGGAACGGAGCAGATACGCAGTATTTT.

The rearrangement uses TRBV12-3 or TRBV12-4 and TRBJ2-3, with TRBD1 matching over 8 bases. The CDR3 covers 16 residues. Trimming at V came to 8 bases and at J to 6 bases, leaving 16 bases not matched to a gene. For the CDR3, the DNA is TGTGCCAGCGGTGGGGGTGGGGACAGGTTATCGGATACGCAGTATTTT. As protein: CASGGGGDRLSDTQYF.

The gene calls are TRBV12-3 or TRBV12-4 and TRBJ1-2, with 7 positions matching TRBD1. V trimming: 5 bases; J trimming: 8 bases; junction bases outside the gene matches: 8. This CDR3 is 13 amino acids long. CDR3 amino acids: CASSEKGAGGYTF. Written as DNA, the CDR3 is TGTGCCAGCAGTGAAAAGGGGGCTGGCGGCTACACCTTC.

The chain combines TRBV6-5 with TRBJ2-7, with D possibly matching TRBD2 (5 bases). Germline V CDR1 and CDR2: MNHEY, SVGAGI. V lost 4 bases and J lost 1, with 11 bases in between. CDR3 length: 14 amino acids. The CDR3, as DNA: TGTGCCAGCAGTTTTGAGAGGAGGTCCTACGAGCAGTACTTC. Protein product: CASSFERRSYEQYF.

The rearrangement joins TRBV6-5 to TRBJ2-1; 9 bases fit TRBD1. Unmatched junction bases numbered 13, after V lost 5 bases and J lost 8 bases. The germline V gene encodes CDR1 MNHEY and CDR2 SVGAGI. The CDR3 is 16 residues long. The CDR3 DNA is TGTGCCAGCAGTGGAATGAACCGGGACAGGGTTGATGAGCAGTTCTTC. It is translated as CASSGMNRDRVDEQFF.

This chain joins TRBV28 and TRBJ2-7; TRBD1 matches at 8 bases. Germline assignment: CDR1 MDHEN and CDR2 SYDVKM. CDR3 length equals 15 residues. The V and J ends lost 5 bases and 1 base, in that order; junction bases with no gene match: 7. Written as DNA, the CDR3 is TGTGCCAGCAGTGGGGGACAGGTATTTTCCTACGAGCAGTACTTC. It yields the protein CASSGGQVFSYEQYF.

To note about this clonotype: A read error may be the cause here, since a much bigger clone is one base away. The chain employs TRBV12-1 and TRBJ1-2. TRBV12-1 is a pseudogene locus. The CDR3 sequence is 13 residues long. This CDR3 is CASSSCGNYGYTF. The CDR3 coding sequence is TGTGCCAGCAGCTCATGTGGGAACTATGGCTACACCTTC.